The TCR beta chain under discussion was sequenced for a study of response to subunit inactivated influenza vaccine. TCRdb analysed the RT-PCR reads with MiXCR anew, one entry per CDR3 protein. The sample carries under 950,000 distinct CDR3 sequences, around 20% recorded once. Whole-study findings and limits: Few new T cells, the authors suggested, are recruited by each seasonal influenza vaccination.

This clonotype was picked up a small number of times. The target antigen is unknown. CDR1 SEHNR and CDR2 FQNEAQ come from the germline V gene (reference sequence). This CDR3 has 15 amino acids. V was trimmed by 4 bases and J by 2 bases, leaving 12 bases between them. This clonotype was obtained from a man between 45 and 60 years old who received an inactivated influenza vaccine. The sample consisted of PBMCs from blood, taken 4 to 6 days after vaccination. The chain has TRBV7-9 and TRBJ2-1; TRBD2 is a possible D gene (5 bases). CDR3 region: CASSSPSKPYNEQFF. CDR3 in DNA: TGTGCCAGCAGCTCTCCTAGCAAACCCTACAATGAGCAGTTCTTC. Together with reference TRBV7-9 and TRBJ2-1, the CDR3 gives the full variable domain: DTGVSQNPRHKITKRGQNVTFRCDPISEHNRLYWYRQTLGQGPEFLTYFQNEAQLEKSRLLSDRFSAERPKGSFSTLEIQRTEQGDSAMYLCASSSPSKPYNEQFFGPGTRLTVL.